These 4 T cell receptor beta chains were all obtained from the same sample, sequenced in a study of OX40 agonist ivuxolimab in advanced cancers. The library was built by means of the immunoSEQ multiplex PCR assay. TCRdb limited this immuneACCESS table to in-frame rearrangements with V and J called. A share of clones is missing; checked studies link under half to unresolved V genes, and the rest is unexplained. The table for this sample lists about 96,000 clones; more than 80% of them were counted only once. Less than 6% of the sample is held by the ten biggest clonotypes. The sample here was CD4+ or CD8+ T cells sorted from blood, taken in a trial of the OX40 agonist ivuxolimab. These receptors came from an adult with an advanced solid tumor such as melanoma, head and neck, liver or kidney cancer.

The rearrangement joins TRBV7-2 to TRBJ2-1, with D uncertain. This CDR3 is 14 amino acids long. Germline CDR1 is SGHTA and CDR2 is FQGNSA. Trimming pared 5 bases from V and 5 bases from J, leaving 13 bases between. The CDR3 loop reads CASSESLGHNEQFF. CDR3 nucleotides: TGTGCCAGCAGCGAGAGCTTAGGCCACAATGAGCAGTTCTTC.

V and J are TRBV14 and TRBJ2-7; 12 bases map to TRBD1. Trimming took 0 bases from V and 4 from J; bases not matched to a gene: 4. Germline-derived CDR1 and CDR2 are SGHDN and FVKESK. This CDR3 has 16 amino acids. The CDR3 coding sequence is TGTGCCAGCAGCCAAGATTTGGGACAGGGGGCATACGAGCAGTACTTC. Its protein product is CASSQDLGQGAYEQYF. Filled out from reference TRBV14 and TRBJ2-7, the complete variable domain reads EAGVTQFPSHSVIEKGQTVTLRCDPISGHDNLYWYRRVMGKEIKFLLHFVKESKQDESGMPNNRFLAERTGGTYSTLKVQPAELEDSGVYFCASSQDLGQGAYEQYFGPGTRLTVT.

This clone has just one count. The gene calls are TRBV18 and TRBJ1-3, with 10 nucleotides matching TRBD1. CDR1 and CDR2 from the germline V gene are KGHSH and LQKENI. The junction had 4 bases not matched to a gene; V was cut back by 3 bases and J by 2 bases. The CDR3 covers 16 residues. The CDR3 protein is CASSPTGGEAGNTIYF. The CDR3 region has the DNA TGTGCCAGCTCACCGACAGGGGGCGAAGCTGGAAACACCATATATTTT.

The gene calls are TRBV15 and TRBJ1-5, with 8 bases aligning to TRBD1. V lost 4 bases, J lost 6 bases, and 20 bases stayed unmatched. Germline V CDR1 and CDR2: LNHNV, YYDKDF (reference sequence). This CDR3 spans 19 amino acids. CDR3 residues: CATSIELPDRGRHGQPQHF. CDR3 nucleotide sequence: TGTGCCACCAGCATCGAGCTCCCCGACAGGGGCCGACACGGTCAGCCCCAGCATTTT. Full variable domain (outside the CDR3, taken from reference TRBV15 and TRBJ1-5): DAMVIQNPRYQVTQFGKPVTLSCSQTLNHNVMYWYQQKSSQAPKLLFHYYDKDFNNEADTPDNFQSRRPNTSFCFLDIRSPGLGDTAMYLCATSIELPDRGRHGQPQHFGDGTRLSIL.